The present T cell receptor (beta chain) was sequenced within a study of T cell responses to AZD1222 COVID-19 vaccine. Points from the study as a whole: Females made up more of the donors, who were largely white British, and clonal diversity may have come out too low.

Generated by immunoSEQ multiplex PCR, the TCRdb table keeps only in-frame clones and is missing some. The data show about 190,000 clones, around 90% seen once. As concerns this clone: Its target is not known.

CDR3 length equals 18 residues. Germline CDR1 is MRHNA and CDR2 is SNTAGT. V was clipped by 4 bases and J by 1 base; unmatched bases: 5. The sequence was obtained from an adult who received the MenACWY meningococcal vaccine as a control. The sample here was peripheral blood, taken 28 days after the second dose of the MenACWY control vaccine. The V gene is TRBV6-4, the J gene TRBJ2-1; the match to TRBD2 covers 15 bases. CDR3 in amino acids: CASSGGLAGGQSYNEQFF. CDR3 sequence (DNA): TGTGCCAGCAGTGGTGGACTAGCGGGAGGGCAATCCTACAATGAGCAGTTCTTC.